This TCR beta chain was obtained from a study of OX40 agonist ivuxolimab in advanced cancers. Across the study: Aged roughly 23 to 90 with a mean of about 63 years, they were under 85% male.

Study conclusions and caveats: Compared with CD4+, CD8+ T cells on average had more expanded clones. A proportion of nonresponders additionally exhibited low normalized T-cell clonal expansion.

As concerns this clone: What it recognizes is unknown.

CDR3 length: 11 residues. Trimming cost V 4 bases and J 11 bases, with 14 bases left between them. Germline V gene data show CDR1 as DFQATT and CDR2 as SNEGSKA (reference sequence). Assay: immunoSEQ multiplex PCR; the TCRdb copy retains only in-frame clones and omits some. This sample has some 16,000 clones, with approximately 70% found just once. No patient had autoimmune disease or received systemic immunosuppression. The sequence derives from an adult with an advanced solid tumor such as melanoma, head and neck, liver or kidney cancer. V is TRBV20-1 and J is TRBJ2-5; no clear D gene. Sequenced here: CD4+ or CD8+ T cells sorted from blood, sampled in a trial of the OX40 agonist ivuxolimab. The CDR3 protein is CSATMAAEQYF. CDR3 nucleotides: TGCAGTGCTACAATGGCGGCTGAGCAGTACTTC.